What follows is one T cell receptor (beta chain) and its context. Its antigen remains unidentified. The CDR3 consists of 15 residues. Unmatched junction bases numbered 6, after V lost 4 bases and J lost 2 bases. Germline CDR1 is SGHVS and CDR2 is FQNEAQ. The study ran its PCR with 60 Vbeta and 13 Jbeta primers. Assay: immunoSEQ multiplex PCR; the TCRdb copy retains only in-frame clones and omits some. The sample has about 180,000 clones; 75% to 80% are singletons. The sample is drawn from a study of cytomegalovirus exposure and HLA in healthy donors. Overall study findings and caveats: Beyond CMV serostatus, there was no information to go on about immune exposure.

The rearrangement links TRBV7-8 to TRBJ2-7; TRBD1 matches at 9 bases. Sequencing used PBMCs. This sequence was found in a man aged 40-49 years in good health and CMV-seropositive. CDR3 sequence reads: CASSSKDRGPYEQYF. The CDR3 coding sequence is TGTGCCAGCAGCTCAAAGGACAGGGGCCCCTACGAGCAGTACTTC.